The 21 T cell receptor beta chains below come from one sample, sequenced in a study of T-cell memory formation after mild COVID-19 (dated by TCRdb to 2020 to 2023). The library came from 5' RACE. Instrument used: Illumina NovaSeq 6000. TCRdb trimmed public reads at Q25 via fastp, called clones via MiXCR and kept in-frame beta chains. Merged by CDR3 protein, the rows form single entries marked with the most common genes and DNA. This sample has approximately 500,000 distinct CDR3 sequences in its table, and 25% of those were observed once. The top ten clones comprise about an eighth of the sample. Sequences were obtained from PBMCs or a T cell subset sorted from them (not recorded which). These receptor sequences come from an adult woman who had mild COVID-19 (a few samples of this study predate the infection). The sample titles of this study are shuffled in the database, so cell type and time point are left out; the donor was told from shared clones.

This clonotype was counted only a few times. The chain uses TRBV20-1 and TRBJ2-5; D perhaps matches TRBD2 (5 bases). The CDR3 covers 14 residues. From germline, CDR1 is DFQATT and CDR2 SNEGSKA (reference sequence). Trimming took 0 bases from V and 3 from J, leaving 11 bases between them. In nucleotides, the CDR3 is TGCAGTGCTAGAGATAGTTTGCGGGAAGAGACCCAGTACTTC. Its translation is CSARDSLREETQYF.

The V and J genes are TRBV7-2 and TRBJ2-5; 7 bases line up with TRBD1. This CDR3 is 13 amino acids long. Looked up from germline, CDR1 is SGHTA and CDR2 is FQGNSA. V gave up 5 bases and J gave up 4 bases; unmatched junction bases: 4. CDR3 nucleotides: TGTGCCAGCAGCCCAGGGGGTATAGAGACCCAGTACTTC. Protein product: CASSPGGIETQYF.

There are a few counts of this clonotype. J is TRBJ2-7 and V is TRBV7-9, with 8 bases that match TRBD2. The germline gives CDR1 SEHNR, CDR2 FQNEAQ (reference sequence). V trimming: 4 bases; J trimming: 4 bases; junction bases outside the gene matches: 6. The CDR3 is 14 amino acids. This chain's CDR3 is CASSSPGGGYEQYF. Here the CDR3 DNA reads TGTGCCAGCAGCTCCCCGGGGGGGGGTTACGAGCAGTACTTC.

This sequence joins TRBV10-3 and TRBJ2-2, with a weak D call TRBD1 (6 bases). Germline V gives CDR1 ENHRY, CDR2 SYGVKD. V was shortened by 7 bases and J by 4 bases, with 13 bases between the two germline ends. There are 14 residues in the CDR3. The CDR3 coding sequence is TGTGCCATCAAAGGGGGATCGGGCACCGGGGAGCTGTTTTTT. Translating it yields CAIKGGSGTGELFF.

This chain links TRBV20-1 with TRBJ2-5, with 10 bases that match TRBD2. Germline V lookup: CDR1 DFQATT, CDR2 SNEGSKA (reference sequence). There are 14 residues in the CDR3. The ends lost 6 bases at V and 2 bases at J; junction bases unmatched: 6. The DNA of the CDR3 is TGCAGTGCCCCAGCGGGAGGGCCACAAGAGACCCAGTACTTC. Translated: CSAPAGGPQETQYF.

The chain carries TRBV12-3 or TRBV12-4 and TRBJ1-1, with D unresolved. Trimming shortened V by 4 bases and J by 0 bases, and 12 bases separated the two germline ends. The CDR3 covers 15 residues. The DNA for the CDR3 is TGTGCCAGCAGTTCAGAAATTATCATGAACACTGAAGCTTTCTTT. Protein: CASSSEIIMNTEAFF.

This clonotype has only a few counts. This chain links TRBV4-3 with TRBJ1-6; 8 bases are a match to TRBD1. V lost 0 bases and J lost 10; bases outside the gene matches: 8. Germline CDR1 LGHNA, CDR2 YSLEER. This CDR3 spans 16 amino acids. As DNA, the CDR3 is TGCGCCAGCAGCCAAGATAGTGGACAGGGACAATCACCCCTCCACTTT. It yields the protein CASSQDSGQGQSPLHF.

This clonotype was recorded a few times. The chain carries TRBV5-5 and TRBJ2-2; 10 bases align to TRBD2. The CDR3 is 14 residues long. The V gene's germline CDR1 is SGHKS and CDR2 YYEKEE (reference sequence). V shed 4 bases and J 6 bases; nucleotides not matched to a gene: 3. The CDR3 nucleotides read TGTGCCAGCAGCGAACTAGCGGGGTCCGGGGAGCTGTTTTTT. Translated: CASSELAGSGELFF.

This clonotype was seen a handful of times. The rearrangement links TRBV11-2 to TRBJ2-7; D gene ambiguous. This CDR3 comprises 14 residues. Trimming left V 0 bases short and J 12 bases short, with 18 bases between. Per the germline V gene, CDR1 is SGHAT and CDR2 is FQNNGV. The CDR3 sequence: CASSLDFVQYTLYF. As DNA, the CDR3 is TGTGCCAGCAGCTTAGATTTCGTCCAGTACACCCTGTACTTC.

The rearrangement joins TRBV5-1 to TRBJ2-2; D gene ambiguous. Looked up from germline, CDR1 is SGHRS and CDR2 is YFSETQ. V was cut by 0 bases and J by 4 bases, with 13 bases left in between. This CDR3 has 16 residues. The CDR3 here is CASSLDPLGGTGELFF. In DNA, the CDR3 is TGCGCCAGCAGCTTGGACCCCCTGGGTGGCACCGGGGAGCTGTTTTTT.

The chain is built from TRBV11-2 and TRBJ2-1; D may correspond to TRBD1 or TRBD2 (5 bases each). The V and J ends lost 6 bases and 7 bases respectively, with 16 bases between them. Germline V gene data show CDR1 as SGHAT and CDR2 as FQNNGV. CDR3 length: 14 residues. As DNA, the CDR3 is TGTGCCAGCAGATACCCCCCGGGGCAGAATGAGCAGTTCTTC. This sequence encodes CASRYPPGQNEQFF. Full variable domain (rest looked up from reference TRBV11-2 and TRBJ2-1): EAGVAQSPRYKIIEKRQSVAFWCNPISGHATLYWYQQILGQGPKLLIQFQNNGVVDDSQLPKDRFSAERLKGVDSTLKIQPAKLEDSAVYLCASRYPPGQNEQFFGPGTRLTVL.

This clonotype has only a few counts. This chain joins TRBV7-3 and TRBJ2-3; perhaps TRBD1 as D (6 bases). Trimming pared 0 bases from V and 6 bases from J, leaving 13 bases between. This CDR3 comprises 15 residues. Germline V lookup: CDR1 SGHTA, CDR2 FQGTGA. CDR3: CASSLTFGGLDTQYF. The CDR3 DNA follows: TGTGCCAGCAGCTTAACGTTTGGGGGCCTCGATACGCAGTATTTT.

This clonotype has only a few counts. This chain connects TRBV4-2 to TRBJ2-3; D not resolved. The CDR3 spans 12 residues. Between the trimmed V and J ends, which lost 3 bases and 4 bases, there was a span of 5 bases. Per the germline V gene, CDR1 is LGHNA and CDR2 is YNFKEQ. The CDR3 reads CASSHGPDTQYF. The DNA of the CDR3 is TGTGCCAGCAGCCATGGCCCAGATACGCAGTATTTT.

The J gene is TRBJ2-5, the V gene TRBV7-2, with D uncertain. Trimming removed 2 bases from V and 4 bases from J, with 14 bases in between. CDR3 length: 15 residues. Germline loops: CDR1 SGHTA, CDR2 FQGNSA. CDR3 region: CASSLIGNPRETQYF. CDR3 bases: TGTGCCAGCAGCTTAATAGGGAACCCTAGAGAGACCCAGTACTTC. Together with reference TRBV7-2 and TRBJ2-5, the CDR3 gives the full variable domain: GAGVSQSPSNKVTEKGKDVELRCDPISGHTALYWYRQSLGQGLEFLIYFQGNSAPDKSGLPSDRFSAERTGGSVSTLTIQRTQQEDSAVYLCASSLIGNPRETQYFGPGTRLLVL.

The rearrangement joins TRBV12-3 or TRBV12-4 to TRBJ2-7; 7 nucleotides align to TRBD2. J was trimmed by 7 bases and V by 3 bases; bases with no gene match: 6. The CDR3 is 13 residues long. The CDR3 nucleotides are TGTGCCAGCAGTTTCCTTACGGGGGGAGAGCAGTACTTC. This gives the protein CASSFLTGGEQYF.

This clonotype was counted a few times. This chain joins TRBV20-1 and TRBJ1-5; possible D gene TRBD1, 5 bases. Germline V gives CDR1 DFQATT, CDR2 SNEGSKA (reference sequence). V lost 5 bases and J lost 0, with 11 bases in between. The length of the CDR3 is 14 residues. The CDR3 reads CSAQDGTSNQPQHF. The CDR3 bases are TGCAGTGCTCAGGACGGGACTAGCAATCAGCCCCAGCATTTT.

This clonotype was counted only a few times. The rearrangement uses TRBV11-2 and TRBJ1-1; no clear D. The V and J ends lost 5 bases and 3 bases respectively, with 10 bases between them. This CDR3 comprises 13 residues. In germline, CDR1 is SGHAT, CDR2 FQNNGV. Written as DNA, the CDR3 is TGTGCCAGCAGCATACAGAGGGACACTGAAGCTTTCTTT. Encoded protein: CASSIQRDTEAFF.

In its sample, this clonotype was seen many times. The CDR3 loop reads CASSSAIPGQGGLNEQFF. CDR3 bases: TGTGCCAGCAGCTCGGCTATACCGGGACAGGGGGGTTTGAATGAGCAGTTCTTC. The chain has TRBV11-1 and TRBJ2-1, with 11 nucleotides matching TRBD1. Per germline, CDR1 SGHAT and CDR2 FQDESV (reference sequence). This CDR3 region has 18 residues. The junction had 15 bases not matched to a gene; V was cut back by 4 bases and J by 7 bases.

Regarding this clonotype: A much larger clone differs by one base, so this may be a read error. CDR3: CASRPLAGGHYEQYF. The CDR3 nucleotides are TGCGCCAGCAGGCCTCTAGCGGGGGGCCACTACGAGCAGTACTTC. J is TRBJ2-7 and V is TRBV5-1, with TRBD2 identical over 11 bases. Trimming cost V 5 bases and J 3 bases; bases outside gene matches: 7. CDR3 length: 15 residues. Germline CDR1 SGHRS, CDR2 YFSETQ.

The table lists this clonotype with a few counts. The J gene is TRBJ2-1, the V gene TRBV24-1; D is tentatively TRBD1 or TRBD2 (5 bases each). V was shortened by 4 bases and J by 8 bases, with 11 bases between the two germline ends. CDR1 is KGHDR and CDR2 is SFDVKD in the germline V gene. The CDR3 totals 13 residues. CDR3 sequence: CATSDYGTDEQFF. In nucleotides, the CDR3 is TGTGCCACCAGTGACTACGGGACCGATGAGCAGTTCTTC.

This clonotype was counted only a few times. J is TRBJ2-3 and V is TRBV10-3; weak D call: TRBD1 (6 bases). The V gene lost 4 bases and the J gene lost 2 bases, with 13 bases spanning the gap. CDR3 size: 15 residues. In germline, CDR1 is ENHRY, CDR2 SYGVKD. The chain's CDR3 is CAISVGGASTDTQYF. The CDR3 DNA follows: TGTGCCATCAGTGTAGGGGGAGCCTCCACAGATACGCAGTATTTT.